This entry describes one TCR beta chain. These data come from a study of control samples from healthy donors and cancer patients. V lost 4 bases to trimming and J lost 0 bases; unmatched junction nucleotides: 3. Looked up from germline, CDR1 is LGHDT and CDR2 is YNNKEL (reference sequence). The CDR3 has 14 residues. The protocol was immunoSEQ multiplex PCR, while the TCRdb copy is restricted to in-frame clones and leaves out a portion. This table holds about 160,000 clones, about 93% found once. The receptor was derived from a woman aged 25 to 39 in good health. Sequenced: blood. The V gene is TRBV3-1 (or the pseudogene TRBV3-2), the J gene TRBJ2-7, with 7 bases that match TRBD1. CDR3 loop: CASSLQGNSYEQYF. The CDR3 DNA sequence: TGTGCCAGCAGCCTACAGGGGAACTCCTACGAGCAGTACTTC.